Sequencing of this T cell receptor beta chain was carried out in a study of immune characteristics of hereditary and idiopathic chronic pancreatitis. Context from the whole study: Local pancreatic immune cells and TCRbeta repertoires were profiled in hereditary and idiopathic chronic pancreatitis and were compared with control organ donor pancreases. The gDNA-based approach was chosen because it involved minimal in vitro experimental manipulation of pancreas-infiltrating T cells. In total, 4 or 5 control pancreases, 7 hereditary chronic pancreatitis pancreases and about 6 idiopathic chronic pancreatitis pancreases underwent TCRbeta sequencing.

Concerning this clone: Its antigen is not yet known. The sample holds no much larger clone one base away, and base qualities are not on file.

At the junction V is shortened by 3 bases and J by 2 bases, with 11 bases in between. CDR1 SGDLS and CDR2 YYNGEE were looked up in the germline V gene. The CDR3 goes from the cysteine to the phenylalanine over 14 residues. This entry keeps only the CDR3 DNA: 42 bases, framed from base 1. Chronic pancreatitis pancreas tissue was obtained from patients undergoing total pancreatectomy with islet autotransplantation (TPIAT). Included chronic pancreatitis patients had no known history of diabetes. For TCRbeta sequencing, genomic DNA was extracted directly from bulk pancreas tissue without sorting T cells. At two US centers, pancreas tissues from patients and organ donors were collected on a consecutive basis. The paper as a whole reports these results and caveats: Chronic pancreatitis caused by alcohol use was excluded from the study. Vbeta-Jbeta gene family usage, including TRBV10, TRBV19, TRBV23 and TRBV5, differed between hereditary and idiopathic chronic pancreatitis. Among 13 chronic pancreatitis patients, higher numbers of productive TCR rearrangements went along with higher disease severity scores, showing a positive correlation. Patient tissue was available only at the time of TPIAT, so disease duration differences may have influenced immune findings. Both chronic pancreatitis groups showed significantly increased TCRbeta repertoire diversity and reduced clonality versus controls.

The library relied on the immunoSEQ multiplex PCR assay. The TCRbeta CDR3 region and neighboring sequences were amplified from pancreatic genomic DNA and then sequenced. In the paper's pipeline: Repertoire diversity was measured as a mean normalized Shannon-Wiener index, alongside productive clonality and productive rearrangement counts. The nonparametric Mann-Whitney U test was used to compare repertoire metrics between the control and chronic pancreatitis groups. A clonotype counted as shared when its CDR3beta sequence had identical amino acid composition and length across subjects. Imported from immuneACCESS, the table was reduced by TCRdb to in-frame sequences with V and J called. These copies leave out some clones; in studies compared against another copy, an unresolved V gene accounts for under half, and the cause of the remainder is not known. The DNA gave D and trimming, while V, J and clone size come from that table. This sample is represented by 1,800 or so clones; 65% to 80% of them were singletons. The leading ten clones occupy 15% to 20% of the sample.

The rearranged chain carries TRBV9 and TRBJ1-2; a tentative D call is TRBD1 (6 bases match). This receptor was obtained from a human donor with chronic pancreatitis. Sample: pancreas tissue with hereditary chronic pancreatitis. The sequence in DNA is TGTGCCAGCAGCGCAGGGGAACGAAACTATGGCTACACCTTC. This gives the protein CASSAGERNYGYTF.